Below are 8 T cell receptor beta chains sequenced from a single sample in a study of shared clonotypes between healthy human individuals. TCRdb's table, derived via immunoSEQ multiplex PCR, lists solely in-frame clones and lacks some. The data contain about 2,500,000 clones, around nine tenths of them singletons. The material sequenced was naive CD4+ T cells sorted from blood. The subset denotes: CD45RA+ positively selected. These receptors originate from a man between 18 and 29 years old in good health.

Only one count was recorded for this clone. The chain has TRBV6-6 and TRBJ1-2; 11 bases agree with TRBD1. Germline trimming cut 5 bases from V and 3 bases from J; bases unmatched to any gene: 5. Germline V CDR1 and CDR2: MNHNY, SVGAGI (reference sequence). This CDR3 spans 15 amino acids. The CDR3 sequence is CASSHRDRGDYGYTF. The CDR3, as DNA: TGTGCCAGCAGTCACCGGGACAGGGGGGACTATGGCTACACCTTC.

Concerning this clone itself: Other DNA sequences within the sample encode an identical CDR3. CDR3 sequence reads: CASSVGGMNTEAFF. The CDR3, as DNA: TGCGCCAGCAGCGTTGGGGGGATGAACACTGAAGCTTTCTTT. The chain employs TRBV5-1 and TRBJ1-1, with a weak D call TRBD1 (5 bases). CDR3 length: 14 residues. Germline assignment: CDR1 SGHRS and CDR2 YFSETQ. Trimming stripped 4 bases from V and 0 bases from J, with 10 bases between.

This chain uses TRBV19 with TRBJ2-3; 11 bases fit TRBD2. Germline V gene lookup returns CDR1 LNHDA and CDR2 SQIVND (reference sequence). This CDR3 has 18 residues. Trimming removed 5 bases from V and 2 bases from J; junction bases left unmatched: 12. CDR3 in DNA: TGTGCCAGTAGTCTTATATATCCGGGACTAGCGGTCACAGATACGCAGTATTTT. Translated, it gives CASSLIYPGLAVTDTQYF.

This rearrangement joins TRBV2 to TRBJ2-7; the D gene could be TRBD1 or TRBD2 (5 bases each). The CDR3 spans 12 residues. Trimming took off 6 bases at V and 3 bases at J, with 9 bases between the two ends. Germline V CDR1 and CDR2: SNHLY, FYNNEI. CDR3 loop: CASREDNYEQYF. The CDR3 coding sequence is TGTGCCAGCAGGGAGGACAACTACGAGCAGTACTTC.

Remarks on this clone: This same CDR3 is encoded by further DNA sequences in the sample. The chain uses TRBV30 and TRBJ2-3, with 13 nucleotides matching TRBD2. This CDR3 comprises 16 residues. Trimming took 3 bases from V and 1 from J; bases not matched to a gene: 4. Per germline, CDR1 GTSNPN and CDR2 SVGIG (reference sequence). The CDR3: CAWSLGLAGGTDTQYF. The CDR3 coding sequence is TGTGCCTGGAGCCTCGGACTAGCGGGGGGCACAGATACGCAGTATTTT.

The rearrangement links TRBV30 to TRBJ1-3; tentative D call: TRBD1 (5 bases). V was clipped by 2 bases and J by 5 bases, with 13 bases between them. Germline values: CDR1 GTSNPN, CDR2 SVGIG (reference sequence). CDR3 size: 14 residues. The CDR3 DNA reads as TGTGCCTGGAGTCCAGGGCATGAGCGAAACACCATATATTTT. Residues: CAWSPGHERNTIYF.

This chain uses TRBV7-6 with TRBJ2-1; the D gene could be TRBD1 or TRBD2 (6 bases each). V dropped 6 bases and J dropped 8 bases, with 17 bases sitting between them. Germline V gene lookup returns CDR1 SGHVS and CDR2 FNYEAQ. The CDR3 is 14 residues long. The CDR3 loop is CASSLKGGRDEQFF. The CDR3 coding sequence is TGTGCCAGCAGTCTCAAGGGGGGAAGGGATGAGCAGTTCTTC.

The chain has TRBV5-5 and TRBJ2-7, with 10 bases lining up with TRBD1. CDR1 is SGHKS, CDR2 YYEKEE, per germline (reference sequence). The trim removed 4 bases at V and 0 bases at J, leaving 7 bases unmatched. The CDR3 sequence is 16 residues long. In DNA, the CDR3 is TGTGCCAGCAGCAGGCGGGACAGGGGCGACTCCTACGAGCAGTACTTC. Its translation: CASSRRDRGDSYEQYF. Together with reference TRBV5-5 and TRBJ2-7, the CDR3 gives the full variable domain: DAGVTQSPTHLIKTRGQQVTLRCSPISGHKSVSWYQQVLGQGPQFIFQYYEKEERGRGNFPDRFSARQFPNYSSELNVNALLLGDSALYLCASSRRDRGDSYEQYFGPGTRLTVT.